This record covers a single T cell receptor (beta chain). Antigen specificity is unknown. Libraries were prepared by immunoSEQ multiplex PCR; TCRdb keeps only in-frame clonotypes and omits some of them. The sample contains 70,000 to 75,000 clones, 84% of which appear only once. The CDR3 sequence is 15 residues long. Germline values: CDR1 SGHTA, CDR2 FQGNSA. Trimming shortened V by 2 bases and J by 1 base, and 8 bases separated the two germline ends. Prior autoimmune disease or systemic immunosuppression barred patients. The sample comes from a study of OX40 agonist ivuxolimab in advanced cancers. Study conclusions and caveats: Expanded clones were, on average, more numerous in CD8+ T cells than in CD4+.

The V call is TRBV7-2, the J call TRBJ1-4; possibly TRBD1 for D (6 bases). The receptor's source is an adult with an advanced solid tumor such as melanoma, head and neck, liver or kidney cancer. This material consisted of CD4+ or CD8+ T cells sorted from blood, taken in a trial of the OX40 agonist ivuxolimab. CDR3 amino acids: CASSLLGGTNEKLFF. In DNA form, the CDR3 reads TGTGCCAGCAGCTTATTAGGGGGAACTAATGAAAAACTGTTTTTT.